This entry concerns a single TCR beta chain. As originally analysed: Estimation of nucleated cell counts was performed using reference gene primer amplification. This table comes from immunoSEQ multiplex PCR, and its TCRdb copy is limited to in-frame clones, with some not included. For V, J and clone size, that table is used; D and trimming come from the DNA. The sample records about 340,000 clones, about 90% being singletons. This entry is derived from a study of blood T cell repertoires in COVID-19. Study-wide context: There were acute and convalescent COVID-19 samples, and they came from the United States, Italy and Spain. PBMCs, B-cell-depleted T cells, or T cells provided the cDNA or gDNA that made up the material.

CDR3 length: 16 amino acids. V gave up 1 base and J gave up 2 bases; unmatched junction bases: 4. Looked up from germline, CDR1 is SGHRS and CDR2 is YFSETQ. The rearrangement uses TRBV5-1 and TRBJ2-3; 10 nucleotides line up with TRBD2. The sequenced sample was peripheral blood. The clonotype was recovered from a woman between 18 and 29 years old who had recovered from COVID-19. This CDR3 is CASSLRSGRVTDTQYF. The CDR3 DNA reads as TGCGCCAGCAGCTTGAGGAGCGGGAGGGTCACAGATACGCAGTATTTT.